This T cell receptor (beta chain) was identified during a study of T cell changes during pregnancy in multiple sclerosis. Assay used: immunoSEQ multiplex PCR; TCRdb lists only in-frame clones, some missing. The sample carries 45,000 to 75,000 clones, 92% recorded once. The source is a female donor with multiple sclerosis, enrolled in a pregnancy study. Sequenced material: peripheral blood, taken in the first trimester of pregnancy.

CDR3 nucleotide sequence: TGTGCCAGTAGTATAATAGGAGGGGCTAATGAAAAACTGTTTTTT. Translation: CASSIIGGANEKLFF. J is TRBJ1-4 and V is TRBV19; TRBD1 is a possible D gene (5 bases). V was clipped by 2 bases and J by 3 bases, with 10 bases between them. CDR3 length: 15 residues. The germline V gene encodes CDR1 LNHDA and CDR2 SQIVND (reference sequence).